The clone carrying this T cell receptor beta chain was detected only once. Germline lookup yields CDR1 MDHEN and CDR2 SYDVKM. J lost 2 bases, V lost 2 bases, and 15 bases had no gene match. The CDR3 spans 20 residues. This entry is derived from a study of blood T cell repertoires in COVID-19. Overall study: Samples of COVID-19 (acute and convalescent) were obtained from the United States, Italy and Spain. T cells, B-cell-depleted T cells, or PBMCs provided the cDNA or gDNA that served as material.

Original processing methods: Counts of nucleated cells, estimated from reference gene primer amplification, were obtained. Here immunoSEQ multiplex PCR was the method, and the copy in TCRdb shows in-frame clones only, minus some. V, J and clone size reflect that table, while D and trimming were determined from the DNA. Seen here are 200,000 to 300,000 clones, around nine tenths observed once, and the top ten hold approximately 5.3%. The Seattle patients, enrolled during active infection, were followed longitudinally. This clonotype was obtained from a woman in her sixties with COVID-19, enrolled during active disease. The sequenced sample consisted of peripheral blood. The chain couples TRBV28 to TRBJ2-1, with 10 bases identical to TRBD2. The CDR3 spells CASSLKAASGRVTAYNEQFF. The CDR3 bases are TGTGCCAGCAGTTTAAAGGCGGCTAGCGGGAGAGTGACTGCCTACAATGAGCAGTTCTTC.